What follows are 7 T cell receptor beta chains derived from one specimen sequenced in a study of blood T cell repertoires in COVID-19. Repertoires were generated with immunoSEQ multiplex PCR, while TCRdb's copy carries only in-frame clones and drops some. The data contain around 70,000 clones, around 88% of them singletons. The sequenced sample consisted of peripheral blood. The receptors come from a man aged 55 to 70 with acute or convalescent COVID-19.

V usage is TRBV5-1 and J usage is TRBJ2-3; tentative D call: TRBD1 (6 bases). The CDR3 length is 14 residues. Trimming cost V 0 bases and J 2 bases, with 7 bases left between them. The germline gives CDR1 SGHRS, CDR2 YFSETQ. CDR3 bases: TGCGCCAGCAGCTTGGACAGGGTCACAGATACGCAGTATTTT. This sequence encodes CASSLDRVTDTQYF.

The genes are TRBV5-1 and TRBJ2-7; TRBD1 aligns across 8 bases. CDR3 size: 15 residues. Germline CDR1 is SGHRS and CDR2 is YFSETQ. J lost 0 bases, V lost 4 bases, and 6 bases had no gene match. This chain's CDR3 is CASSPGQGRSYEQYF. CDR3 DNA: TGCGCCAGCAGCCCCGGACAGGGCCGCTCCTACGAGCAGTACTTC.

About this clone itself: The sample carries other DNA sequences with the same CDR3. This rearrangement joins TRBV7-2 to TRBJ2-3; 10 bases map to TRBD1. Unmatched junction bases numbered 3, after V lost 4 bases and J lost 2 bases. The CDR3 is 15 residues long. Germline CDR1 and CDR2: SGHTA and FQGNSA. CDR3 region: CASSSDRGLTDTQYF. CDR3 bases: TGTGCCAGCAGCTCAGACAGGGGGCTCACAGATACGCAGTATTTT.

The genes are TRBV14 and TRBJ2-5; weak D call: TRBD1 (6 bases). Germline CDR1 and CDR2: SGHDN and FVKESK. The CDR3 covers 15 residues. V lost 3 bases, J lost 3 bases, and 14 bases lay in between. This CDR3 is CASSQTQGYEETQYF. The CDR3, as DNA: TGTGCCAGCAGCCAGACTCAGGGGTATGAAGAGACCCAGTACTTC.

This chain's CDR3 is CASSSPGSTNEKLFF. The CDR3 DNA reads TGTGCCAGCAGTTCTCCAGGGTCAACTAATGAAAAACTGTTTTTT. This chain joins TRBV6-5 and TRBJ1-4; TRBD1 is a possible D gene (5 bases). Germline CDR1 reads MNHEY; CDR2 reads SVGAGI. Trimming stripped 4 bases from V and 0 bases from J, with 9 bases between. The length of the CDR3 is 15 residues.

This clone was seen just once. The J gene is TRBJ2-3, the V gene TRBV24-1, with D perhaps TRBD2 (7 bases). Germline CDR1 reads KGHDR; CDR2 reads SFDVKD. Trimming took 9 bases from V and 5 from J, leaving 20 bases between them. CDR3 length: 15 amino acids. The CDR3 DNA reads as TGTGCCACCGCCACCAAAAGGGGGGGCAAAGATACGCAGTATTTT. Translated: CATATKRGGKDTQYF.

CDR3 amino acids: CASSSGQTSETQYF. The DNA for the CDR3 is TGCGCCAGCAGCTCGGGACAGACAAGTGAGACCCAGTACTTC. The chain has TRBV5-1 and TRBJ2-5; TRBD1 aligns across 7 bases. Germline V gives CDR1 SGHRS, CDR2 YFSETQ. This CDR3 is 14 amino acids long. V gave up 3 bases and J gave up 5 bases; unmatched junction bases: 7.